This T cell receptor beta chain was recovered during a study of T cell responses to AZD1222 COVID-19 vaccine. Germline values: CDR1 MRHNA, CDR2 SNTAGT. Trimming removed 4 bases from V and 8 bases from J, with 12 bases in between. The CDR3 runs 14 residues. Data came from immunoSEQ multiplex PCR; TCRdb stores just in-frame clones and leaves some out. The table has about 49,000 clones, under 85% seen once. The sample consisted of peripheral blood, taken on day 0 of MenACWY control vaccination. The clonotype was recovered from an adult in good health. The chain uses TRBV6-4 and TRBJ1-6; no clear D. CDR3 region: CASSGTPEDSPLHF. In DNA, the CDR3 is TGTGCCAGCAGTGGAACTCCGGAGGATTCACCCCTCCACTTT.